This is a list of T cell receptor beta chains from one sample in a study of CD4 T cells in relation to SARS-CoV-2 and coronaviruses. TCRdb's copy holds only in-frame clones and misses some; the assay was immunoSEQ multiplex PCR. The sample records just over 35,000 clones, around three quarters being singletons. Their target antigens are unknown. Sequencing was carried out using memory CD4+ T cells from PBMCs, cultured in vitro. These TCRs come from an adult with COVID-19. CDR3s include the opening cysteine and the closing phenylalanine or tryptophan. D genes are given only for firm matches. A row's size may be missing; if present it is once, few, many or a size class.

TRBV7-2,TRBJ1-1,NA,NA,TGTGCCAGCAGCCTCCAGGGACGGCTGAACACTGAAGCTTTCTTT,CASSLQGRLNTEAFF
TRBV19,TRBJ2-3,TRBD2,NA,TGTGCCAGTAGAACGGGGGGGAGCGTCCCCACAGATACGCAGTATTTT,CASRTGGSVPTDTQYF
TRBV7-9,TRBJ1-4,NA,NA,TGTGCCAGCAGCTTAGCGCCTGAAAAACTGTTTTTT,CASSLAPEKLFF
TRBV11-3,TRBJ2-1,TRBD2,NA,TGTGCCAGCAGCCCTCGTGCGGGAGGGAACAATGAGCAGTTCTTC,CASSPRAGGNNEQFF
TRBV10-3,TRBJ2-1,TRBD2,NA,TGTGCCGCAGGGACTAGCGGGAGAATTGGCAATGAGCAGTTCTTC,CAAGTSGRIGNEQFF
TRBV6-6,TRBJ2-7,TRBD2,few,TGTGCCACCCAGGGAGGGTTTGAGCAGTACTTC,CATQGGFEQYF
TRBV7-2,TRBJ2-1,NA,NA,TGTGCCAGCAGCCCGAAGGTGGGAGCAACTGGCTTCGATGAGCAGTTCTTC,CASSPKVGATGFDEQFF
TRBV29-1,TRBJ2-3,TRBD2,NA,TGCAGCACCGGGGGGAGGATAGCGGGAGGCAATACGCAGTATTTT,CSTGGRIAGGNTQYF
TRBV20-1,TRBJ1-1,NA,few,TGCAGTGCTAGTTTAGCTTTGATTGGGAACACTGAAGCTTTCTTT,CSASLALIGNTEAFF
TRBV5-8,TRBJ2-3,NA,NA,TGTGCCAGCAGCAGGCGGGAGACAGGGATGCAGTATTTT,CASSRRETGMQYF
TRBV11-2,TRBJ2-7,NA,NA,TGTGCCAGCAGCTTGGGGTCCGGCGAGCAGTACTTC,CASSLGSGEQYF
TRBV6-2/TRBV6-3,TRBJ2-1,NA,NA,TGTGCCAGCAGTTGGGGGGCGTCTGAGCAGTTCTTC,CASSWGASEQFF
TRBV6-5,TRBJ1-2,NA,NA,TGTGCCGGCGGAAGGAGTGGCTACACCTTC,CAGGRSGYTF
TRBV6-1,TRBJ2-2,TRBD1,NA,TGTGCCAGCAGTGAAGCGCTTATAGGGGGCGCGAACACCGGGGAGCTGTTTTTT,CASSEALIGGANTGELFF
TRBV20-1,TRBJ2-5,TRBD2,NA,TGCAGTGCCACTAGCGAAGAGACCCAGTACTTC,CSATSEETQYF
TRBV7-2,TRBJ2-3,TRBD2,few,TGTGCCAGCAGCTTAGTTTCTAGCGGAGATACGCAGTATTTT,CASSLVSSGDTQYF
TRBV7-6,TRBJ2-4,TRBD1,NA,TGTGCCAGCAGCCCCGTGGGACAGGGGGGAAACATTCAGTACTTC,CASSPVGQGGNIQYF
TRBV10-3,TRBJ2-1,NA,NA,TGTGCCATCATAGCGGAAAGCTCCTACAATGAGCAGTTCTTC,CAIIAESSYNEQFF
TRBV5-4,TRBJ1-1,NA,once,TGTGCCAGCAGCTTGGAGGGGGGGACTGAAGCTTTCTTT,CASSLEGGTEAFF
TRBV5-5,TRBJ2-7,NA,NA,TGTGCCAGCAGCTCCGTACAGGCCGAGCAGTACTTC,CASSSVQAEQYF
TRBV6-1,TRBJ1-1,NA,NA,TGTGCCAGCAGTGAAGGGAGGTTAGAAGCTTTCTTT,CASSEGRLEAFF
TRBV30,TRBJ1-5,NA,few,TGTGCCTGGAGTGTCGCCCGTGGACAGCCCCAGCATTTT,CAWSVARGQPQHF
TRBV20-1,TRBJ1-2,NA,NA,TGCAGTGCTATGGCGGTACATGGCTACACCTTC,CSAMAVHGYTF
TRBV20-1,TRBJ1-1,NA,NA,TGCAGTGCCCGAGGTGGGTCAGAAGCTTTCTTT,CSARGGSEAFF
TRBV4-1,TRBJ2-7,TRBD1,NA,TGCGCCAGCAGCCAGGAAGGGGGCCCCTTCTACGAGCAGTACTTC,CASSQEGGPFYEQYF
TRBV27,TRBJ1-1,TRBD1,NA,TGTGCCAGCAGGGGAGGACAGGGGAGAGATCGGACTGGTGAAGCTTTCTTT,CASRGGQGRDRTGEAFF
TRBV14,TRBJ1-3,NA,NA,TGTGCCAGCAGCCAACCAAGGTCCGGGGCGTCCGGAAACACCATATATTTT,CASSQPRSGASGNTIYF
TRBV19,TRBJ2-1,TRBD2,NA,TGTGCCAGTAGTATTTGGACTAGCGGGGGCATCAATGAGCAGTTCTTC,CASSIWTSGGINEQFF
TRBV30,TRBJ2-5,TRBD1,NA,TGTGCCTGGAGTCCGGACAGGGGGCCCCAAGAGACCCAGTACTTC,CAWSPDRGPQETQYF
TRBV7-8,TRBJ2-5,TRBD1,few,TGTGCCAGCAGCGGCCCCTCAGGGGGAGAGACCCAGTACTTC,CASSGPSGGETQYF
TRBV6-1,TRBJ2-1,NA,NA,TGTGCCAGCAGTGAAGGTGGGAGATACTACAATGAGCAGTTCTTC,CASSEGGRYYNEQFF
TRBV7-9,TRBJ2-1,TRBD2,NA,TGTGCCAGCAGCTTAGCCGTGGGAGGGCCCTACAATGAGCAGTTCTTC,CASSLAVGGPYNEQFF
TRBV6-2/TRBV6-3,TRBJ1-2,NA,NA,TGTGCCAGCAGCCCAACCGACAGCTACCTAGACACCTTC,CASSPTDSYLDTF
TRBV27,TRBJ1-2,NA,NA,TGTGCCAGCAGTTTATCAGGGGAAGTTGGCTACACCTTC,CASSLSGEVGYTF
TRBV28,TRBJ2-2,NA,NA,TGTGCCAGCCTCGGACGAGACACCGGGGAGCTGTTTTTT,CASLGRDTGELFF
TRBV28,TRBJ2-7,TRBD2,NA,TGTGCCAGCGGGAGGGCCTTGGAGCAGTACTTC,CASGRALEQYF
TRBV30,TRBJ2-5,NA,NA,TGTGCCTGGAGTACCCCAGAGACCCAGTACTTC,CAWSTPETQYF
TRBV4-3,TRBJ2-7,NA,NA,TGCGCCAGCAGCCAAGGTGCGACGGGAGAAGCCTACGAGCAGTACTTC,CASSQGATGEAYEQYF
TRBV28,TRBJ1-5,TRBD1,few,TGTGCCACTAAACAGGGGCTCTTGGGCAATCAGCCCCAGCATTTT,CATKQGLLGNQPQHF
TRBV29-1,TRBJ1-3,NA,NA,TGCAGCGTTGAAGATCAGGCCAGTAGGTATTTT,CSVEDQASRYF
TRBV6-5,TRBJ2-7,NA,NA,TGTGCCAGCGTGGGCGGGGCCTACGAGCAGTACTTC,CASVGGAYEQYF
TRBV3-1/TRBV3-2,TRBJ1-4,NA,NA,TGTGCCAGCAGCGATCCGGGGGGCGCAGAGGAAAAACTGTTTTTT,CASSDPGGAEEKLFF
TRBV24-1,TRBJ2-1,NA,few,TGTGCCACCAGTGATTTGCTCCCAGGGTCGTACAATGAGCAGTTCTTC,CATSDLLPGSYNEQFF
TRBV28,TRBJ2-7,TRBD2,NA,TGTGCCAGCAGCCCTTCTTTGACTACTAGCGGGAGGGCCTACGAGCAGTACTTC,CASSPSLTTSGRAYEQYF
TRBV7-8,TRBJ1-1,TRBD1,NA,TGTGCCAGCAGCTTAGCTGCAGGGGGGATGACTGAAGCTTTCTTT,CASSLAAGGMTEAFF
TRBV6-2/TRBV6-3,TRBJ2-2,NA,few,TGTGCCAGCAGTTACTCGACCACCGGGGAGCTGTTTTTT,CASSYSTTGELFF
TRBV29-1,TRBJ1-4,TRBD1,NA,TGCAGCGTTCGGGACAGTGAAAAACTGTTTTTT,CSVRDSEKLFF
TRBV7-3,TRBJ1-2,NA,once,TGTGCCAGCAGCTTACTCCCAAGGACAGTCGGCGGTGGCTACACCTTC,CASSLLPRTVGGGYTF
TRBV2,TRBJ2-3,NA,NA,TGTGCCAGCAGGAGGAACACAGATACGCAGTATTTT,CASRRNTDTQYF
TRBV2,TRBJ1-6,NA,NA,TGTGCCAGCAGTGACCGTACCCGAGGGAGGGGTTCACCCCTCCACTTT,CASSDRTRGRGSPLHF
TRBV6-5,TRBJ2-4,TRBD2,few,TGTGCCAGCAGTTACTCGCCTAGCGGGAGTGACATTCAGTACTTC,CASSYSPSGSDIQYF
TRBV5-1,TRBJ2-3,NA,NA,TGCGCCAGCGCCCTACCGAGGGGGGTCACAGATACGCAGTATTTT,CASALPRGVTDTQYF